Sequencing of this T cell receptor beta chain was carried out in a study of cytomegalovirus exposure and HLA in healthy donors. This clone was found a few times. Antigen specificity is unknown. In germline, CDR1 is SQVTM, CDR2 ANQGSEA. V lost 6 bases and J lost 6; bases outside the gene matches: 7. The CDR3 has 14 residues. PCR used 60 Vbeta primers and 13 Jbeta primers. Produced via immunoSEQ multiplex PCR; TCRdb's table is partial and in-frame only. The data contain some 140,000 clones, 76% of them singletons. Notes on the study in general: One variant, a missense change in DCLRE1C, was linked in a later analysis to TCR beta V- and J-gene trimming. A later analysis reportedly found fewer N-insertions in an Asian-associated ancestry cluster than the roughly 670-donor mean. Some public TCRs appeared in many individuals, while most sequences were rare.

The rearrangement uses TRBV29-1 and TRBJ1-6; 8 positions agree with TRBD1. Material: PBMCs. This TCR came from a female donor in good health and CMV-seropositive. CDR3 sequence reads: CSVTTDRGNSPLHF. Written as DNA, the CDR3 is TGCAGCGTGACGACCGACAGGGGTAATTCACCCCTCCACTTT. Drawing the rest from reference TRBV29-1 and TRBJ1-6, the complete variable domain is SAVISQKPSRDICQRGTSLTIQCQVDSQVTMMFWYRQQPGQSLTLIATANQGSEATYESGFVIDKFPISRPNLTFSTLTVSNMSPEDSSIYLCSVTTDRGNSPLHFGNGTRLTVT.